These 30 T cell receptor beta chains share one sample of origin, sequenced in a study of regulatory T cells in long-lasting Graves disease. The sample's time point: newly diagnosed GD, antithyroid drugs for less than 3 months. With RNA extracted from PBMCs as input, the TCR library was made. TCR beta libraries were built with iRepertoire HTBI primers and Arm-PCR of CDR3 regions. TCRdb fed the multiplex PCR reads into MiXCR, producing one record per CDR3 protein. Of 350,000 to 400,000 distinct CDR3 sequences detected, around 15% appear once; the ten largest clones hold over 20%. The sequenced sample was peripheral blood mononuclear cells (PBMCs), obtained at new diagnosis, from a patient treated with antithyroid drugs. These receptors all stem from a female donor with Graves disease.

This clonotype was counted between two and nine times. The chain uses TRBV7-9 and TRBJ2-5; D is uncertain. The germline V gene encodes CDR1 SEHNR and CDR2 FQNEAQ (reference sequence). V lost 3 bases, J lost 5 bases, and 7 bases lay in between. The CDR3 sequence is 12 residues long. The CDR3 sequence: CASSFRWETQYF. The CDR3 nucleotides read TGTGCCAGCAGCTTCAGATGGGAGACCCAGTACTTC.

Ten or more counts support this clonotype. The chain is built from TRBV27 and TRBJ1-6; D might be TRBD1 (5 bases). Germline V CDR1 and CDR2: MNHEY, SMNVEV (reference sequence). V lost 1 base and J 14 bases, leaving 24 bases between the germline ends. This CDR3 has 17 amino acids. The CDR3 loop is CASSLFWSAGGGNALHF. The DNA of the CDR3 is TGTGCCAGCAGTTTATTCTGGTCCGCGGGGGGGGGGAATGCCCTCCACTTT.

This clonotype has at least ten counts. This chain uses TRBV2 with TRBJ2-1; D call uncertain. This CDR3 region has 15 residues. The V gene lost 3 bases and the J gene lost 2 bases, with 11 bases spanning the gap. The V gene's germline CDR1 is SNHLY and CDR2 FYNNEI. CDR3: CASSDQSRTYNEQFF. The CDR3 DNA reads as TGTGCCAGCAGTGATCAGTCCAGGACCTACAATGAGCAGTTCTTC.

CDR3: CASRDLRDSEAFF. DNA for the CDR3: TGTGCCAGCAGAGACCTCCGGGACAGTGAAGCTTTCTTT. The chain employs TRBV6-1 and TRBJ1-1, with 7 bases lining up with TRBD1. Germline V gene sequence: CDR1 MNHNS, CDR2 SASEGT. J was trimmed by 7 bases and V by 6 bases; bases with no gene match: 8. CDR3 size: 13 residues.

The CDR3 here is CASSIGLAGAQDTQYF. CDR3 in DNA: TGTGCCAGCAGCATAGGACTAGCGGGAGCACAAGATACGCAGTATTTT. The V and J genes are TRBV7-2 and TRBJ2-3; 13 bases agree with TRBD2. The V gene end was trimmed by 5 bases and the J gene end by 5 bases; junction bases not matched to a gene: 7. CDR1 is SGHTA and CDR2 is FQGNSA in the germline V gene. The CDR3 sequence is 16 residues long.

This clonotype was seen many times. DNA for the CDR3: TGTGCCAGCAGCCCCAACGAGGAGCGGTACCAAGAGACCCAGTACTTC. It codes for CASSPNEERYQETQYF. This sequence joins TRBV13 and TRBJ2-5, with D tentatively TRBD2 (5 bases). The CDR3 sequence is 16 residues long. Germline V gene lookup returns CDR1 PRHDT and CDR2 FYEKMQ (reference sequence). Trimming left V 5 bases short and J 0 bases short, with 16 bases between.

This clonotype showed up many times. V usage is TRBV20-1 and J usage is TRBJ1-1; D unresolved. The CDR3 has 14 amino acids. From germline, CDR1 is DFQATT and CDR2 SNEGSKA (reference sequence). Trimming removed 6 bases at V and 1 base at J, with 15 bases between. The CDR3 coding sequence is TGCAGTGCCGAGGAAGAGCCGAAGAACACTGAAGCTTTCTTT. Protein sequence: CSAEEEPKNTEAFF.

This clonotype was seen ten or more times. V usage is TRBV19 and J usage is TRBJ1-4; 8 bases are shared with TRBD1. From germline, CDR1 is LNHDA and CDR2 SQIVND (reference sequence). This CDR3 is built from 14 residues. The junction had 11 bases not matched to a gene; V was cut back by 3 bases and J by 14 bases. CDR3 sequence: CASSMRSARQGLFF. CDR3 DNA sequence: TGTGCCAGTAGTATGAGGTCTGCGCGACAGGGGCTGTTTTTT.

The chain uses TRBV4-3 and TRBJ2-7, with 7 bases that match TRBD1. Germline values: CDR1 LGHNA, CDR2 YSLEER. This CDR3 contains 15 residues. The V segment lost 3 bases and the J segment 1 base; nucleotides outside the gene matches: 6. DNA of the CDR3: TGCGCCAGCAGCCATATTTTACAGGGGTCCTACGAGCAGTACTTC. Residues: CASSHILQGSYEQYF.

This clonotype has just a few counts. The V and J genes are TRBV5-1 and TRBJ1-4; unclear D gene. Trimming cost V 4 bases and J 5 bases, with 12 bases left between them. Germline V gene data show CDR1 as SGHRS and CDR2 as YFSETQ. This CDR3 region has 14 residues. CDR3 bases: TGCGCCAGCAGCATCGACACGGTGAATGAAAAACTGTTTTTT. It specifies CASSIDTVNEKLFF. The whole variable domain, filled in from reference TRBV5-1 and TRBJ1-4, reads KAGVTQTPRYLIKTRGQQVTLSCSPISGHRSVSWYQQTPGQGLQFLFEYFSETQRNKGNFPGRFSGRQFSNSRSEMNVSTLELGDSALYLCASSIDTVNEKLFFGSGTQLSVL.

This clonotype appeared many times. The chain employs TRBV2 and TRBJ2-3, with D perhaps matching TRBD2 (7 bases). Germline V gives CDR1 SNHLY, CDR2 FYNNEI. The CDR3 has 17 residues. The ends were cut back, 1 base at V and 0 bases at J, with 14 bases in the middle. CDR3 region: CASSEGPRGPSTDTQYF. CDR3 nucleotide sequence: TGTGCCAGCAGTGAAGGTCCGCGGGGGCCTAGCACAGATACGCAGTATTTT.

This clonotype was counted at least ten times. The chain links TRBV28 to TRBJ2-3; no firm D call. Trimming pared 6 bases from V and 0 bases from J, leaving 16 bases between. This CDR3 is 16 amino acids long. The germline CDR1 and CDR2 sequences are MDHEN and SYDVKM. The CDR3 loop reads CASRPPRSTSTDTQYF. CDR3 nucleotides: TGTGCCAGCAGACCACCAAGGAGTACTAGCACAGATACGCAGTATTTT.

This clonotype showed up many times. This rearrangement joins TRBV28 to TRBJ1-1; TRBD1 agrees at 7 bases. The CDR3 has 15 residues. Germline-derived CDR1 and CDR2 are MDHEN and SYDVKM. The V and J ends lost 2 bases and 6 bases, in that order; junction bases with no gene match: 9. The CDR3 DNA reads TGTGCCAGCAGTTTAGTAGACAGGGATGTCCCTGAAGCTTTCTTT. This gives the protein CASSLVDRDVPEAFF. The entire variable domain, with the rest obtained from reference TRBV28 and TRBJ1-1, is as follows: DVKVTQSSRYLVKRTGEKVFLECVQDMDHENMFWYRQDPGLGLRLIYFSYDVKMKEKGDIPEGYSVSREKKERFSLILESASTNQTSMYLCASSLVDRDVPEAFFGQGTRLTVV.

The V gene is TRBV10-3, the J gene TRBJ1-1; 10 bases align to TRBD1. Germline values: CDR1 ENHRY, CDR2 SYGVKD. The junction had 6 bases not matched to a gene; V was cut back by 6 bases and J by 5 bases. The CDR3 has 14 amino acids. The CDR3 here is CAIRMDRGRTEAFF. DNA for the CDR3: TGTGCCATCAGGATGGACAGGGGGAGGACTGAAGCTTTCTTT.

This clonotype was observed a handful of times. The CDR3 sequence: CASRPRGAAGELFF. The CDR3 DNA sequence: TGTGCCAGCAGACCCAGGGGTGCTGCCGGGGAGCTGTTTTTT. The chain recombines TRBV6-2 or TRBV6-3 with TRBJ2-2; a possible D gene is TRBD1 (6 bases). Trimming removed 6 bases at V and 6 bases at J, with 14 bases between. Germline V CDR1 and CDR2: MNHEY, SVGEGT. The length of the CDR3 is 14 residues.

In nucleotides, the CDR3 is TGTGCCAGCAGTTTCCCCGGGACAGACTATGGCTACACCTTC. Its translation is CASSFPGTDYGYTF. The chain has TRBV6-5 and TRBJ1-2, with 7 nucleotides matching TRBD1. V shed 4 bases, J shed 3 bases, and the junction held 5 bases outside the gene matches. CDR1 is MNHEY and CDR2 is SVGAGI in the germline V gene. The CDR3 spans 14 residues.

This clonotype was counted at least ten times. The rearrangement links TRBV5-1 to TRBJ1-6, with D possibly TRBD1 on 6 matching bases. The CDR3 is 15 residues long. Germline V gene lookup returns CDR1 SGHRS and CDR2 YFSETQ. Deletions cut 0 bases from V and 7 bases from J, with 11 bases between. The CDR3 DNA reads TGCGCCAGCAGCTTGGACAGGGTTCGCAATTCACCCCTCCACTTT. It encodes CASSLDRVRNSPLHF. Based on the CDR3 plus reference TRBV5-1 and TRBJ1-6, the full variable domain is KAGVTQTPRYLIKTRGQQVTLSCSPISGHRSVSWYQQTPGQGLQFLFEYFSETQRNKGNFPGRFSGRQFSNSRSEMNVSTLELGDSALYLCASSLDRVRNSPLHFGNGTRLTVT.

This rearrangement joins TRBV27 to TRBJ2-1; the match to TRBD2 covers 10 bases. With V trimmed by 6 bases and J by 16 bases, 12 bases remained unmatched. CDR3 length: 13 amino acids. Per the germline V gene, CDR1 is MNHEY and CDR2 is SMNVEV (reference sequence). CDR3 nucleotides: TGTGCCAGCAGGCAAGCGGGAGGGCCTTATTACTTCTTC. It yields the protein CASRQAGGPYYFF.

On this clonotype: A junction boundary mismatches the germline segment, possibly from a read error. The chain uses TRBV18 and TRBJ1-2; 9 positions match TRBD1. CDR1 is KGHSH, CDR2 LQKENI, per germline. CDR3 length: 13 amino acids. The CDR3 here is CASSTGTGHGCTF. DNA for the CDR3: TGTGCCAGCTCAACCGGGACAGGGCATGGCTGCACCTTC.

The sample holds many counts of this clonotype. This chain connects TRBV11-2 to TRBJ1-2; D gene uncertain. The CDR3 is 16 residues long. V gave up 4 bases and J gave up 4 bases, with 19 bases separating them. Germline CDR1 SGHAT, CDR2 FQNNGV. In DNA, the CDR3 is TGTGCCAGCAGCTCCCGACAAGGCCGCGCCGGCTATGGCTACACCTTC. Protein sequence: CASSSRQGRAGYGYTF.

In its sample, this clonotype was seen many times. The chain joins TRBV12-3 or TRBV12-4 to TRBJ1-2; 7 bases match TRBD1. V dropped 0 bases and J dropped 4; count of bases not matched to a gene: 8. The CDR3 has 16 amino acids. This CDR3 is CASSLAGTASLYGYTF. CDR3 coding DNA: TGTGCCAGCAGTTTAGCCGGGACAGCCAGTCTCTATGGCTACACCTTC.

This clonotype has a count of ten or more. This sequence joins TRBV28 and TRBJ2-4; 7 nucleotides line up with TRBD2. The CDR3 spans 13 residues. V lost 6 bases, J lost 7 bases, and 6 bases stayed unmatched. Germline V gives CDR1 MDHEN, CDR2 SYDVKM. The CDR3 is CASRLVGGNIQYF. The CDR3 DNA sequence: TGTGCCAGCAGGCTGGTGGGGGGGAACATTCAGTACTTC.

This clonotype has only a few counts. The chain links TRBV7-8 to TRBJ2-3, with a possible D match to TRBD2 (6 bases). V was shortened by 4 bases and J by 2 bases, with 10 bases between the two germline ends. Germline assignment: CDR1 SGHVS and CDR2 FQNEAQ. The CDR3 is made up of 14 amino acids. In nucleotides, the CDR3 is TGTGCCAGCAGCTGGGACTCCGCCACAGATACGCAGTATTTT. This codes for CASSWDSATDTQYF.

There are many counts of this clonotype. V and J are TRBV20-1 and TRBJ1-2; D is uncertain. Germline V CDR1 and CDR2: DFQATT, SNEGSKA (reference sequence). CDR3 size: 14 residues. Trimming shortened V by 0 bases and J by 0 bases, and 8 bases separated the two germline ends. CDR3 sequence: CSARDPGTNYGYTF. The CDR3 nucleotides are TGCAGTGCTAGAGATCCGGGTACTAACTATGGCTACACCTTC.

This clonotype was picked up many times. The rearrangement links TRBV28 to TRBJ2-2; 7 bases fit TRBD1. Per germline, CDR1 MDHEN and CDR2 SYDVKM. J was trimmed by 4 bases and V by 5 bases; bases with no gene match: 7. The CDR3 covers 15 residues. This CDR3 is CASSPLTGPTGELFF. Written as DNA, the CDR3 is TGTGCCAGCAGTCCCCTGACAGGGCCCACCGGGGAGCTGTTTTTT.

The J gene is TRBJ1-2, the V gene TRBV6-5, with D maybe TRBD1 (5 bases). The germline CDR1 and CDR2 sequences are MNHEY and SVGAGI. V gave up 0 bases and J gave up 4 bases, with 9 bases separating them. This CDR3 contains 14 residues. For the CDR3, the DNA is TGTGCCAGCAGTTACTCCAGGGCTACCTATGGCTACACCTTC. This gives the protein CASSYSRATYGYTF.

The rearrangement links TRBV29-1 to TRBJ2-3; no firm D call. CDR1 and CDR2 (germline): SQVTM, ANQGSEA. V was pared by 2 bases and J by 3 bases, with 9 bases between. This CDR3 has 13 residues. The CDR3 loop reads CSVETTFTDTQYF. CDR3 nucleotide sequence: TGCAGCGTTGAAACTACCTTTACAGATACGCAGTATTTT.

Written as DNA, the CDR3 is TGTGCCACCAGTGATTTGGGCGGGACTGGCACAGATACGCAGTATTTT. It specifies CATSDLGGTGTDTQYF. The chain links TRBV24-1 to TRBJ2-3; D is perhaps TRBD2 (6 bases). The V gene's germline CDR1 is KGHDR and CDR2 SFDVKD. There are 16 residues in the CDR3. V lost 0 bases, J lost 1 base, and 10 bases lay in between.

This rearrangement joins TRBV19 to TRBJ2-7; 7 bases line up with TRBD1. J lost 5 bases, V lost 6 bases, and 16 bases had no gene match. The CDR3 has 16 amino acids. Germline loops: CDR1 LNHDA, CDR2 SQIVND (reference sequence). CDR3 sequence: CASRPDTGTATNEQYF. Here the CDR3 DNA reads TGTGCCAGTAGACCTGATACCGGGACAGCCACTAACGAGCAGTACTTC.

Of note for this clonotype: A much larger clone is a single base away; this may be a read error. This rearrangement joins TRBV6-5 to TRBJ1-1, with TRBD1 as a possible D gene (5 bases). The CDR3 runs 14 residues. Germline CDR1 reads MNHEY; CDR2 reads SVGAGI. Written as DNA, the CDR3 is TGTGCCAGCAGTTACAAGGAGCGGGGCACTAAAGCTTTCTTT. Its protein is CASSYKERGTKAFF.